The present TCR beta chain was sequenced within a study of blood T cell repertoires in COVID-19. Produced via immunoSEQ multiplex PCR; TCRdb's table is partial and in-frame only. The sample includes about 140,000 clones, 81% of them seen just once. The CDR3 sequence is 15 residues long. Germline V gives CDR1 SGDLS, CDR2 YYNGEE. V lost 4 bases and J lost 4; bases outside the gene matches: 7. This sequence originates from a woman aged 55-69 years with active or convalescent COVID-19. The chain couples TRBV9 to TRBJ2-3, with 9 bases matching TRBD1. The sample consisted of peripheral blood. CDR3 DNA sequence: TGTGCCAGCAGCATCACAGGGGGCAGCGCAGATACGCAGTATTTT. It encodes CASSITGGSADTQYF.